The 9 T cell receptor beta chains below all came from one sample that was sequenced in a study of shared clonotypes between healthy human individuals. The table came from immunoSEQ multiplex PCR; TCRdb's copy has only in-frame clones and leaves some out. The table has about 2 million clones, about 95% seen once; the top ten hold 1.2%. CD8 cells regarded as naive lacked CD45RO, were positively chosen for CCR7, and omitted terminally differentiated effector memory CD45RA+ cells. Sample: naive CD8+ T cells sorted from blood. The receptors come from a man between 18 and 35 years old in good health.

The V call is TRBV6-1, the J call TRBJ2-1; 7 bases match TRBD2. There are 16 residues in the CDR3. Germline V gene lookup returns CDR1 MNHNS and CDR2 SASEGT. After removal of 2 bases from V and 2 bases from J, the junction contained 6 bases not matched to a gene. CDR3 amino acids: CASSEPRGSAYNEQFF. The CDR3 nucleotides read TGTGCCAGCAGTGAACCCCGCGGGAGTGCCTACAATGAGCAGTTCTTC.

Remarks on this clone: In the same sample, other DNA sequences code for this CDR3. The V call is TRBV27, the J call TRBJ2-1; possibly TRBD2 for D (6 bases). The CDR3 loop spans 14 amino acids. The ends were cut back, 3 bases at V and 4 bases at J, with 10 bases in the middle. Per the germline V gene, CDR1 is MNHEY and CDR2 is SMNVEV (reference sequence). The CDR3 region has the DNA TGTGCCAGCAGTTTGGGAGGCCCGTACAATGAGCAGTTCTTC. Its protein product is CASSLGGPYNEQFF.

The J gene is TRBJ2-3, the V gene TRBV9; tentative D call: TRBD2 (5 bases). This CDR3 contains 15 residues. Germline loops: CDR1 SGDLS, CDR2 YYNGEE. The ends were cut back, 0 bases at V and 0 bases at J, with 8 bases in the middle. This chain's CDR3 is CASSVGEPSTDTQYF. The CDR3 DNA sequence: TGTGCCAGCAGCGTAGGGGAGCCTAGCACAGATACGCAGTATTTT.

This chain uses TRBV14 with TRBJ1-2, with D unclear. The CDR3 has 16 amino acids. Germline V gene lookup returns CDR1 SGHDN and CDR2 FVKESK. V was cut by 0 bases and J by 4 bases, with 15 bases left in between. CDR3 DNA: TGTGCCAGCAGCCAAGAAAGTCCTTCGGGAGGCTATGGCTACACCTTC. Residues: CASSQESPSGGYGYTF.

The chain is built from TRBV5-4 and TRBJ1-5; the match to TRBD1 covers 9 bases. CDR1 and CDR2 from the germline V gene are SGHNT and YYREEE (reference sequence). The ends lost 4 bases at V and 4 bases at J; junction bases unmatched: 3. The CDR3 loop spans 14 amino acids. The CDR3 loop reads CASSPGTGNQPQHF. In DNA form, the CDR3 reads TGTGCCAGCAGCCCCGGGACAGGGAATCAGCCCCAGCATTTT.

This clone was detected once. The chain combines TRBV7-9 with TRBJ2-7; 10 nucleotides align to TRBD2. This CDR3 spans 14 amino acids. With V trimmed by 5 bases and J by 6 bases, 7 bases remained unmatched. Germline V gene lookup returns CDR1 SEHNR and CDR2 FQNEAQ (reference sequence). CDR3 loop: CASSPIAGGSEQYF. In DNA, the CDR3 is TGTGCCAGCAGCCCAATAGCGGGGGGCTCCGAGCAGTACTTC.

V usage is TRBV4-3 and J usage is TRBJ2-5, with 12 bases fitting TRBD2. The CDR3 has 16 residues. The germline gives CDR1 LGHNA, CDR2 YSLEER. The V gene end was trimmed by 0 bases and the J gene end by 3 bases; junction bases not matched to a gene: 2. In DNA form, the CDR3 reads TGCGCCAGCAGCCAAGATGGACTAGCGGGGAAAGAGACCCAGTACTTC. It encodes CASSQDGLAGKETQYF.

This clone was picked up a small number of times. This sample also contains other DNA sequences that code for the same CDR3. This sequence joins TRBV27 and TRBJ1-2; D unresolved. Germline loops: CDR1 MNHEY, CDR2 SMNVEV (reference sequence). The V and J ends lost 3 bases and 0 bases respectively, with 8 bases between them. This CDR3 has 14 residues. The CDR3 nucleotides read TGTGCCAGCAGTTTTGCAGGAGCTAACTATGGCTACACCTTC. This gives the protein CASSFAGANYGYTF.

The chain links TRBV19 to TRBJ1-5; 7 bases align to TRBD1. Germline lookup yields CDR1 LNHDA and CDR2 SQIVND (reference sequence). This CDR3 has 16 amino acids. The V and J ends lost 0 bases and 6 bases, in that order; junction bases with no gene match: 8. The CDR3 DNA is TGTGCCAGTAGTATAGATCTGGAAGGGGGCTCTCAGCCCCAGCATTTT. It is translated as CASSIDLEGGSQPQHF.